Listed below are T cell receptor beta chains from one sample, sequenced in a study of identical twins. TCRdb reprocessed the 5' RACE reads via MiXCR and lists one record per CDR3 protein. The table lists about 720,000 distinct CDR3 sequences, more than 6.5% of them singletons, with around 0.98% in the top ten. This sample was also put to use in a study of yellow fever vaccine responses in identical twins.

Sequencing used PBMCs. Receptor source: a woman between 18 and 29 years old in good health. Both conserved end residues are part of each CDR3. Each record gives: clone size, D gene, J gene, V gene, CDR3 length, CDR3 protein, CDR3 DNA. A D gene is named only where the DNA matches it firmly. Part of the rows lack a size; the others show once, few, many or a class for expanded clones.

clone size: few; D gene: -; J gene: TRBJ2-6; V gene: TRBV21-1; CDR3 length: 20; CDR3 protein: CASSKVRQGTFNSGANVLTF; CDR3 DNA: TGTGCCAGCAGCAAAGTACGGCAGGGGACCTTTAACTCTGGGGCCAACGTCCTGACTTTC
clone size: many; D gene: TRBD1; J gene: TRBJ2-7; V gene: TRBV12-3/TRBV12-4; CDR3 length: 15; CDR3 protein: CASSLIQGAFYEQYF; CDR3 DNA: TGTGCCAGCAGTCTTATTCAGGGGGCATTCTACGAGCAGTACTTC
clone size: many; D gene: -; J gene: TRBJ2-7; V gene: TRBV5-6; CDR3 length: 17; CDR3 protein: CASSLRGDKGRTYEQYF; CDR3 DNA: TGTGCCAGCAGCCTCAGAGGGGACAAGGGAAGAACCTACGAGCAGTACTTC
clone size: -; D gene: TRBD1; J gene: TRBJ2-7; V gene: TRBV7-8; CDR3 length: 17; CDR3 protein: CASSPQYRQGGTYEQYF; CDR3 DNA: TGTGCCAGCAGCCCCCAATACAGACAGGGGGGTACCTACGAGCAGTACTTC
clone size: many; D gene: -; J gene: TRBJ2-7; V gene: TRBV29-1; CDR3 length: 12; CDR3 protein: CSAVQNSYEQYF; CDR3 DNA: TGCAGCGCTGTGCAGAATTCCTACGAGCAGTACTTC
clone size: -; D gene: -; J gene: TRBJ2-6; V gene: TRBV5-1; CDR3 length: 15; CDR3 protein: CASSTGTSGANVLTF; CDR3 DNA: TGCGCCAGCAGCACAGGGACTTCTGGGGCCAACGTCCTGACTTTC
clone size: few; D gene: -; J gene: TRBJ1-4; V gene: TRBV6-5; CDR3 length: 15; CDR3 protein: CASSYSTSIVEKLFF; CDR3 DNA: TGTGCCAGCAGTTACTCGACTAGTATAGTTGAAAAACTGTTTTTT
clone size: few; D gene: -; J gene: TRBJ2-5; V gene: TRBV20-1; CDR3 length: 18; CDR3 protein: CSAPRGERSGAFQETQYF; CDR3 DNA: TGCAGTGCACCACGCGGCGAACGTAGTGGAGCATTTCAAGAGACCCAGTACTTC
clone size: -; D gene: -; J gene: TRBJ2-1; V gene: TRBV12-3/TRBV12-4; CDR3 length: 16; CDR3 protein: CASSPLEGGRYNEQFF; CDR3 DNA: TGTGCCAGCAGCCCCCTCGAGGGGGGGAGATACAATGAGCAGTTCTTC
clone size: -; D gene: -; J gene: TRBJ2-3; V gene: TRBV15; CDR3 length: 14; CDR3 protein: CATSNLQGTDTQYF; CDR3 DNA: TGTGCCACCAGCAACTTGCAAGGGACAGATACGCAGTATTTT
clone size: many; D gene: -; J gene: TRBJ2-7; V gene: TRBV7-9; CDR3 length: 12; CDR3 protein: CASSSARYEQYF; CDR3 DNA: TGTGCCAGCAGCTCCGCTCGCTACGAGCAGTACTTC
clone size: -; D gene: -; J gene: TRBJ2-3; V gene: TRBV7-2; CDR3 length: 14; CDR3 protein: CASSQLAAGDTQYF; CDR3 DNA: TGTGCCAGCAGCCAGCTAGCAGCCGGGGATACGCAGTATTTT
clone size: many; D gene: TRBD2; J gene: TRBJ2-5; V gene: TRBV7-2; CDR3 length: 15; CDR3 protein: CASSSSGGAVKTQYF; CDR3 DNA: TGTGCCAGCAGCTCGAGCGGGGGGGCCGTGAAGACCCAGTACTTC
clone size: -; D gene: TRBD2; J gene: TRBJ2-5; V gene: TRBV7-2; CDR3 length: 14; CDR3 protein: CASSRNSGRETQYF; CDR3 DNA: TGTGCCAGCAGCCGCAATAGCGGGAGAGAGACCCAGTACTTC
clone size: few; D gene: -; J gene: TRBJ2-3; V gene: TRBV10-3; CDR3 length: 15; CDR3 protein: CAISESRLGADTQYF; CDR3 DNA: TGTGCCATCAGTGAGTCGAGACTAGGGGCAGATACGCAGTATTTT
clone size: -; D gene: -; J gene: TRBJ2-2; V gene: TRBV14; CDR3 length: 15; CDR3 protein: CASSPIGWNTGELFF; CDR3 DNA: TGTGCCAGCAGCCCGATAGGGTGGAACACCGGGGAGCTGTTTTTT
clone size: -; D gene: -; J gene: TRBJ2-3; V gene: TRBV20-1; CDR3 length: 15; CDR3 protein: CSASQQGGGTDTQYF; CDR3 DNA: TGCAGTGCTAGCCAACAGGGCGGTGGCACAGATACGCAGTATTTT
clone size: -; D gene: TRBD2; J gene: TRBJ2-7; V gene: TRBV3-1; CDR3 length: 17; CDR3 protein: CASSHLASGRRLYEQYF; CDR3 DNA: TGTGCCAGCAGCCACCTAGCTAGCGGGAGACGGTTGTACGAGCAGTACTTC
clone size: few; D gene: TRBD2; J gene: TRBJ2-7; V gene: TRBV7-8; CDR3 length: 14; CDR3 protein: CASSSGLAGHEQYF; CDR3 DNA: TGTGCCAGCAGCTCTGGACTAGCGGGACACGAGCAGTACTTC
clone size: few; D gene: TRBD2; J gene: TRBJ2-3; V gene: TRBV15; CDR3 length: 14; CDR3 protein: CATEIAGNADTQYF; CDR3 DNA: TGTGCCACCGAGATAGCGGGGAACGCAGATACGCAGTATTTT
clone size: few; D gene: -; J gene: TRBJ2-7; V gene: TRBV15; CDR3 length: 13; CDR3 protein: CATSSGDNYEQYF; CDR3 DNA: TGTGCCACCAGCAGTGGGGACAACTACGAGCAGTACTTC
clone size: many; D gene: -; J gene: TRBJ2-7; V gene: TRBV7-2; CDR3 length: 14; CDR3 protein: CASSSTWTPYEQYF; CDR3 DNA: TGTGCCAGCAGCTCCACGTGGACGCCATACGAGCAGTACTTC
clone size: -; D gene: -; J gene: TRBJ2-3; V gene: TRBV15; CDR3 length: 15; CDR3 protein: CATSRDRGERDTQYF; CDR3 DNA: TGTGCCACCAGCAGAGACCGCGGGGAGAGGGATACGCAGTATTTT
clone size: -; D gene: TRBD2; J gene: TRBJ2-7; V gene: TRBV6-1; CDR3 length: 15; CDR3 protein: CASSVVSGRPYEQYF; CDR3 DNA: TGTGCCAGCAGTGTCGTTAGCGGGAGGCCCTACGAGCAGTACTTC
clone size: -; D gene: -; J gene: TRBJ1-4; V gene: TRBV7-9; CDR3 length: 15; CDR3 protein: CASSSQAPGNEKLFF; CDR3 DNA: TGTGCCAGCAGCTCCCAAGCGCCGGGGAATGAAAAACTGTTTTTT
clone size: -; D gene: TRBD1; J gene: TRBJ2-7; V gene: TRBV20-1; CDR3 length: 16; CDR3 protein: CSASENYRDRVHEQYF; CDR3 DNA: TGCAGTGCTAGTGAAAATTACCGGGACAGGGTCCACGAGCAGTACTTC
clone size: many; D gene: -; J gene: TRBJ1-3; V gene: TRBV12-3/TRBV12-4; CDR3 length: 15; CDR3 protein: CASSFSQSSGNTIYF; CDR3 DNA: TGTGCCAGCAGTTTCTCCCAGAGCTCTGGAAACACCATATATTTT
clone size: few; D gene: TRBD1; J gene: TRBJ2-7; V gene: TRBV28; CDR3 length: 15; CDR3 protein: CASSATGGGSWEQYF; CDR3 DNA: TGTGCCAGCAGTGCCACAGGGGGCGGATCGTGGGAGCAGTACTTC
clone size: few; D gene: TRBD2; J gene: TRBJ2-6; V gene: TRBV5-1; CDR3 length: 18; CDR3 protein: CASSPRTSGRIGANVLTF; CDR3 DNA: TGCGCCAGCAGCCCCCGGACTAGCGGGAGGATCGGGGCCAACGTCCTGACTTTC
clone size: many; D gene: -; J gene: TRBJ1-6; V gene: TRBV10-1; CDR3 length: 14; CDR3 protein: CASSFGHDNSPLHF; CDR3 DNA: TGCGCCAGCAGCTTCGGACACGATAATTCACCCCTCCACTTT
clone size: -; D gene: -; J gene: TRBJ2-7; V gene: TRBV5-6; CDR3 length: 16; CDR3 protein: CASSLGPTATPYEQYF; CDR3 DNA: TGTGCCAGCAGCTTGGGGCCGACAGCCACCCCTTACGAGCAGTACTTC
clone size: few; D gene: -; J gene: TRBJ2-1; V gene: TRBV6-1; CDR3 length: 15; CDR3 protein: CASRRSGLNNNEQFF; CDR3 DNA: TGTGCCAGCAGACGGAGCGGCCTTAACAACAATGAGCAGTTCTTC